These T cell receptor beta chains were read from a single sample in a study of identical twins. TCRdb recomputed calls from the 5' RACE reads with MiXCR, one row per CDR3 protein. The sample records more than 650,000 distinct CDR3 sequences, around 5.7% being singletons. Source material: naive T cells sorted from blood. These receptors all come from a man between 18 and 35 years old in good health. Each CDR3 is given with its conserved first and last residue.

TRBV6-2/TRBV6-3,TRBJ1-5,CASSYSRDTYQPQHF
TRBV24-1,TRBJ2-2,CATSDPTWRTGELFF
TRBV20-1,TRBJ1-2,CSATLQVGSGYTF
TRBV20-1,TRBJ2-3,CSASPSVTINTDTQYF
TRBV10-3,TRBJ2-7,CAISQPGLNEQYF
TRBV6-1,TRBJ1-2,CASTEGGTAYGYTF
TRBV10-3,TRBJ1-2,CATNIDVYGYTF
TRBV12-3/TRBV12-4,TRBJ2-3,CASKGRFGGSLDTQYF
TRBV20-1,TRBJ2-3,CSARPSGASTDTQYF
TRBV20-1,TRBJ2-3,CSALDRPLDTQYF
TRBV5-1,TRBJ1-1,CASSLASTGARFEAFF
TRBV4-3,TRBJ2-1,CASSQARRSTYNEQFF
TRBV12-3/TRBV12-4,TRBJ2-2,CASTVGTGELFF
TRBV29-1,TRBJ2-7,CSVDNRDSSYEQYF
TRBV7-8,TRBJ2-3,CASTQRRGARLSTDTQYF
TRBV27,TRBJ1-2,CASSLEGGLEGYTF
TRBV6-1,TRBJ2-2,CASRKVAGTEFTGELFF
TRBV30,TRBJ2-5,CAWSRALETQYF
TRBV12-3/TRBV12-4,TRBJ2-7,CASSFAATYEQYF
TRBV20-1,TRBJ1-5,CSARVDWGAGGTSNQPQHF
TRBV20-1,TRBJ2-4,CSALAGTSGAKNIQYF
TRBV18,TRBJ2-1,CASSPTVGEIEQFF
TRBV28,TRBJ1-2,CASSVQGAYYGYTF
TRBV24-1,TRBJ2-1,CATSDFTGGYNNEQFF
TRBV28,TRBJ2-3,CASSFTAGSTDTQYF
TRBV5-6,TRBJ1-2,CASTPGPGGDYGYTF
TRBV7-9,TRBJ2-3,CASSFLTGTSDTQYF
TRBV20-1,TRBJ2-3,CSARGLAGADTQYF
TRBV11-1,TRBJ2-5,CASSLGSRVGGSQETQYF
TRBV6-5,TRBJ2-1,CASRYLAGGPNEQFF
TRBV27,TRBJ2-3,CATSKTGEVSDTQYF
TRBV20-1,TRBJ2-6,CSAREEDVLTF
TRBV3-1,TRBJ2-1,CASSQEIGSRAGRQQFF
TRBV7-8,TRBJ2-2,CASSSGGLYTGELFF
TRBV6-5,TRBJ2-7,CASSYSIRNSYEQYF
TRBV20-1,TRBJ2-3,CSASAPSGRAWGTDTQYF
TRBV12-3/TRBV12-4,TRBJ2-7,CASSLARVKGEQYF
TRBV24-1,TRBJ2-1,CATSDPTYGQGGHEQFF
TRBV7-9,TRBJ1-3,CASSPDPGRISGNTIYF
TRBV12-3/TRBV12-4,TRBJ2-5,CASSLGTGVRETQYF
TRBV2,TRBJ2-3,CASSEVMREIWNTQYF
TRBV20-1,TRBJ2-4,CSARALGQSVAKNIQYF